This T cell receptor beta chain comes out of a study of long-term antiretroviral therapy in people with HIV. Running of the v3.0 immunoSEQ assay took place at survey level. Here immunoSEQ multiplex PCR was the method, and the copy in TCRdb shows in-frame clones only, minus some. The sample lists approximately 26,000 clones, roughly 90% occurring once. The CDR3 is 13 amino acids. The germline V gene encodes CDR1 SGHNT and CDR2 YYREEE (reference sequence). V was pared by 0 bases and J by 6 bases, with 7 bases between. The chain links TRBV5-4 to TRBJ1-5, with D unclear. The source is a man aged 18-30 years with HIV. The sample in question was unsorted PBMCs, obtained 3.1 years after starting antiretroviral therapy. The CDR3 sequence is CASSLGPFQPQHF. CDR3 coding DNA: TGTGCCAGCAGCTTGGGGCCTTTTCAGCCCCAGCATTTT.